This T cell receptor beta chain comes out of a study of beta chain features in type 1 diabetes. Study-level results: Over-representation of high TCR-expressing cells was a possible consequence of cDNA sequencing.

A single heparinised draw of roughly 110 mL on average was taken per donor. In this sample, this clone turned up a few times. The antigen remains undetermined. Expressed TCRB transcripts got sequenced, as all isolated RNA was reverse transcribed. Sequencing was performed with immunoSEQ multiplex PCR; in TCRdb, only in-frame clones are kept and a portion is missing. Of 200,000 to 250,000 clones listed, 13% to 15% are singletons. The CDR3 contains 14 residues. V lost 2 bases to trimming and J lost 5 bases; unmatched junction nucleotides: 3. The germline gives CDR1 SGHDT, CDR2 YYEEEE. The J gene is TRBJ2-2, the V gene TRBV5-6; 7 bases align to TRBD1. The sample consisted of naive CD4+ T cells from blood. This clonotype originated in a woman aged 40-49 years in good health. The DNA of the CDR3 is TGTGCCAGCAGCTTCTACAGGGGTACCGGGGAGCTGTTTTTT. It specifies CASSFYRGTGELFF.